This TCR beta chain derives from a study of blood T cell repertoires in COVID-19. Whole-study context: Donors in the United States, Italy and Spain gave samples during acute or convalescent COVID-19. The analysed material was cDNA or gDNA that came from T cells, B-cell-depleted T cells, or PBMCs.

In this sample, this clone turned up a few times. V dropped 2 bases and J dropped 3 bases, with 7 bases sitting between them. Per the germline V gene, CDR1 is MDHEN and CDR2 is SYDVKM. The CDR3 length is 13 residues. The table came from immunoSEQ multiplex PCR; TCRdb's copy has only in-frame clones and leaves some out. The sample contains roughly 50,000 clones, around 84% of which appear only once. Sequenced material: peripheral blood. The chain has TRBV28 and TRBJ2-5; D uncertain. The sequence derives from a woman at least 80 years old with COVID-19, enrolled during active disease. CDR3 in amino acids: CASSLGLKETQYF. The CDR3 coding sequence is TGTGCCAGCAGTTTAGGGCTTAAAGAGACCCAGTACTTC.